The sequence of this T cell receptor (beta chain) was determined in a study of STAT3 mutations in large granular lymphocyte leukemia. Trimming removed 3 bases from V and 4 bases from J, with 6 bases in between. This CDR3 contains 12 residues. The germline V gene encodes CDR1 SGHDT and CDR2 YYEEEE. Study findings and constraints: At least one immunodominant TCR beta clonotype appeared in every T-cell large granular lymphocyte leukemia patient.

Details on this clone: The antigen is undetermined.

Clones were read by immunoSEQ multiplex PCR, and TCRdb kept only the in-frame ones, dropping some. The repertoire has around 10,000 clones, about 50% of them found once; the top ten carry more than 8.5%. This chain joins TRBV5-6 and TRBJ2-3; D is ambiguous. This TCR was recovered from a boy aged 5-17 years with T-cell large granular lymphocyte leukemia. Some clones in this sample may be carry-over from other donors' samples. Sequenced sample: peripheral blood mononuclear cells. CDR3 loop: CASSSVPDTQYF. The CDR3 bases are TGTGCCAGCAGCTCGGTGCCAGATACGCAGTATTTT.